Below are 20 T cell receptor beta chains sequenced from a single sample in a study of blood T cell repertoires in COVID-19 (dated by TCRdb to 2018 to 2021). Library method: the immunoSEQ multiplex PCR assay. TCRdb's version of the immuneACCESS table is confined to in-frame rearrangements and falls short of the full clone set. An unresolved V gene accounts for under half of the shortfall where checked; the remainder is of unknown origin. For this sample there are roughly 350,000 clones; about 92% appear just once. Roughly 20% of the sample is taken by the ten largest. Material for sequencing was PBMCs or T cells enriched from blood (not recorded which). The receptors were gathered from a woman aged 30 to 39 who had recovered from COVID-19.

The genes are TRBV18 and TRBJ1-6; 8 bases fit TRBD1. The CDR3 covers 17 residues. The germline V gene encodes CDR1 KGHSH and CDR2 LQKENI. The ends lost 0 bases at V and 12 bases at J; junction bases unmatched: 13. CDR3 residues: CASSPPSVRRGHRPLHF. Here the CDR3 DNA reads TGTGCCAGCTCACCACCGAGTGTACGCAGGGGGCATAGACCCCTCCACTTT.

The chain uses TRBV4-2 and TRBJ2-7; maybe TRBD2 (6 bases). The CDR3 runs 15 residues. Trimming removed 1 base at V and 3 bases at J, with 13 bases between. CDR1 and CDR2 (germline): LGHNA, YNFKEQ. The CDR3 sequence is CASSQGVASVYEQYF. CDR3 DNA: TGTGCCAGCAGCCAAGGAGTCGCTAGCGTCTACGAGCAGTACTTC.

CDR3 region: CASSEGQSSYNEQFF. The CDR3 coding sequence is TGTGCCAGCAGCGAGGGACAGAGCTCCTACAATGAGCAGTTCTTC. The chain employs TRBV7-2 and TRBJ2-1, with 7 bases matching TRBD1. Per germline, CDR1 SGHTA and CDR2 FQGNSA. The ends lost 5 bases at V and 0 bases at J; junction bases unmatched: 4. The CDR3 loop spans 15 amino acids.

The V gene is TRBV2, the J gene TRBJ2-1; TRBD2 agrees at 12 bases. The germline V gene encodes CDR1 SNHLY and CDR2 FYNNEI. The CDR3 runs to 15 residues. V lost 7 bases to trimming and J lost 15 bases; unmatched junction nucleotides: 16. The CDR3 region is CASTKSGLAGLSWFF. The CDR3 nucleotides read TGTGCCAGCACCAAGAGCGGACTAGCGGGGCTGAGCTGGTTCTTC. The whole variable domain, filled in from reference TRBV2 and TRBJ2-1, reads EPEVTQTPSHQVTQMGQEVILRCVPISNHLYFYWYRQILGQKVEFLVSFYNNEISEKSEIFDDQFSVERPDGSNFTLKIRSTKLEDSAMYFCASTKSGLAGLSWFFGPGTRLTVL.

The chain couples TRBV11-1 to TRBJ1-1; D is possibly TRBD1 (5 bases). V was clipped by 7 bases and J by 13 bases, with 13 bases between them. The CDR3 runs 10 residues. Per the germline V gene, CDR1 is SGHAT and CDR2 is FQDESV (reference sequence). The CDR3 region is CASTRGSGFF. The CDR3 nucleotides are TGTGCCAGCACTCGGGGGAGCGGTTTCTTT.

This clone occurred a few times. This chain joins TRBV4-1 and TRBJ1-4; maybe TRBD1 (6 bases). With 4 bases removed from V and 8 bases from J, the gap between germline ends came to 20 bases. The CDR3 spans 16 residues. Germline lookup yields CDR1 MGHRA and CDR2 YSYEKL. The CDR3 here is CASSPLSTGVYEKLFF. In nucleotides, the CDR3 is TGCGCCAGCAGCCCTCTCTCGACAGGAGTGTACGAAAAACTGTTTTTT.

The CDR3 DNA reads as TGTGCCAGCAGTTTGACACAAGGTGTTACAGGAAACACCATATATTTT. It specifies CASSLTQGVTGNTIYF. J is TRBJ1-3 and V is TRBV28, with D uncertain. The CDR3 extends over 16 amino acids. In germline, CDR1 is MDHEN, CDR2 SYDVKM. V was trimmed by 3 bases and J by 4 bases, leaving 16 bases between them.

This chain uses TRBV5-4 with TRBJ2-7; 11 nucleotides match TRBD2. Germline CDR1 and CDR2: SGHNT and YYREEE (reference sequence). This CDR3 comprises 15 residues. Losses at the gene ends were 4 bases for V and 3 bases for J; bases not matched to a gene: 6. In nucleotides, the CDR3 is TGTGCCAGCAGCCGGACGACTAGCGGGAACTACGAGCAGTACTTC. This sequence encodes CASSRTTSGNYEQYF.

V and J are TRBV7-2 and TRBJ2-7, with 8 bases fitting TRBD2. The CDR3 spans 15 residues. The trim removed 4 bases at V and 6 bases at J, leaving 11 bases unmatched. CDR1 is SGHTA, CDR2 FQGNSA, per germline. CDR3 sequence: CASSSWTSPEFEQYF. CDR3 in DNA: TGTGCCAGCAGCTCTTGGACTAGCCCTGAGTTCGAGCAGTACTTC.

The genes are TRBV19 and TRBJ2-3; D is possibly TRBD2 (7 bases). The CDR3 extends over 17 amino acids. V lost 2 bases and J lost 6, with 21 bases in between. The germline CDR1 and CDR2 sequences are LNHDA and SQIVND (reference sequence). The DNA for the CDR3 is TGTGCCAGTAGTATACGATGGGGAGGGGGGCCGACGGATACGCAGTATTTT. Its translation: CASSIRWGGGPTDTQYF.

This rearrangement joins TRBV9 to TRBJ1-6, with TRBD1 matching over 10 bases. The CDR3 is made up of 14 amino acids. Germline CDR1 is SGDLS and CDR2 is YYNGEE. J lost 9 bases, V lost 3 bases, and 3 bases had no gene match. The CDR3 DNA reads TGTGCCAGCAGCGAACGGGACAGGGGTTCACCCCTCCACTTT. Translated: CASSERDRGSPLHF.

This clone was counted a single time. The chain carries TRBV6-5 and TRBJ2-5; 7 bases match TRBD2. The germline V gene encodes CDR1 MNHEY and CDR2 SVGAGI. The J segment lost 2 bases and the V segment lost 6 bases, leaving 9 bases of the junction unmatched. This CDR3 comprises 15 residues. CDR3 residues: CASSLVAGLQETQYF. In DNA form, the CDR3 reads TGTGCCAGCAGCCTCGTAGCGGGCTTGCAAGAGACCCAGTACTTC.

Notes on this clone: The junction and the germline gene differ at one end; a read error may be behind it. The CDR3 DNA sequence: TGTGCCAGCAGCCAAGGGATTGGTGGACACCAGTCCTTC. Amino acid sequence: CASSQGIGGHQSF. The rearrangement links TRBV3-1 (or the pseudogene TRBV3-2) to TRBJ2-7; a weak D match, TRBD1 (5 bases). This CDR3 spans 13 amino acids. The germline gives CDR1 LGHDT, CDR2 YNNKEL (reference sequence).

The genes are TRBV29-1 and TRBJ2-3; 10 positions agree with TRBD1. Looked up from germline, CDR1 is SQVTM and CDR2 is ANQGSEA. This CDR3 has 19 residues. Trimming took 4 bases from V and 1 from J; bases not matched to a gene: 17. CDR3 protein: CSVAPVRDRGFYGTDTQYF. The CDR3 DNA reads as TGCAGCGTTGCACCTGTCCGGGACAGGGGATTTTATGGCACAGATACGCAGTATTTT.

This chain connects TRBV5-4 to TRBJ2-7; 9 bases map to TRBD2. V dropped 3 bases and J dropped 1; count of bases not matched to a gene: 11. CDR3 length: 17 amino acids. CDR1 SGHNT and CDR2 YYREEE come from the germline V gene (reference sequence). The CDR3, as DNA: TGTGCCAGCAGCTCCCGGCAGACTAGCGGCGGGTCCTACGAGCAGTACTTC. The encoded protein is CASSSRQTSGGSYEQYF.

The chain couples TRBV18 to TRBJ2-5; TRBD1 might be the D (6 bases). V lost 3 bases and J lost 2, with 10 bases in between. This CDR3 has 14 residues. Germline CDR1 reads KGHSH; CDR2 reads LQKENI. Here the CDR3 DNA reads TGTGCCAGCTCACCCCCGGACAGTCAAGAGACCCAGTACTTC. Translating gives CASSPPDSQETQYF. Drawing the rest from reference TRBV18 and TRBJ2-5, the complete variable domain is NAGVMQNPRHLVRRRGQEARLRCSPMKGHSHVYWYRQLPEEGLKFMVYLQKENIIDESGMPKERFSAEFPKEGPSILRIQQVVRGDSAAYFCASSPPDSQETQYFGPGTRLLVL.

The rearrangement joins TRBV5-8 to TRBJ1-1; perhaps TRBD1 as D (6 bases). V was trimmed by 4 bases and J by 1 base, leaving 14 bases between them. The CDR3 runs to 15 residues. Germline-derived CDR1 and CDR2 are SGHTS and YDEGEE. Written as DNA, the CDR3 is TGTGCCAGCAGCACATCAGGGGTGGGGAACACTGAAGCTTTCTTT. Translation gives CASSTSGVGNTEAFF.

CDR3 sequence reads: CASTWDRATDTQYF. Written as DNA, the CDR3 is TGTGCCAGCACCTGGGACAGGGCCACAGATACGCAGTATTTT. The rearrangement links TRBV28 to TRBJ2-3; TRBD1 agrees at 9 bases. V was clipped by 7 bases and J by 2 bases; unmatched bases: 4. The CDR3 consists of 14 residues. CDR1 is MDHEN, CDR2 SYDVKM, per germline.

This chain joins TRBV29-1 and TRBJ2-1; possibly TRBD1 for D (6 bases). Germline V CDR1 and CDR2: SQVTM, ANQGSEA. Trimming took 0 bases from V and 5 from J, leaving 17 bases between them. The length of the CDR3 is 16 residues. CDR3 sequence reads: CSVEDAKGTQDNEQFF. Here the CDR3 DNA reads TGCAGCGTTGAAGATGCAAAGGGGACACAAGACAATGAGCAGTTCTTC.

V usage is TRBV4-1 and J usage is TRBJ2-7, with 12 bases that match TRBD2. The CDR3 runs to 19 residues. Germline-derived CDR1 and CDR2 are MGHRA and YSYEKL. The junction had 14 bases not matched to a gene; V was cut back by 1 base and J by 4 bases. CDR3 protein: CASSQGGSGWTSGIYEQYF. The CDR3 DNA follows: TGCGCCAGCAGCCAAGGCGGGTCGGGCTGGACTAGCGGGATTTACGAGCAGTACTTC.